The 21 T cell receptor beta chains in this list originate from one sample, sequenced in a study of sequential checkpoint blockade in melanoma. Regarding treatment: randomized to nivolumab then ipilimumab (arm A) or the reverse (arm B). Assay used: immunoSEQ multiplex PCR; TCRdb lists only in-frame clones, some missing. The table records about 8,200 clones, about 50% of them present only once. Source: CD8+ T cells sorted from blood (inferred from file names), taken from a patient given nivolumab and ipilimumab in sequence. The receptor set was obtained from a human donor with melanoma.

This chain uses TRBV27 with TRBJ1-1; D not resolved. The CDR3 length is 13 residues. The V gene lost 5 bases and the J gene lost 0 bases, with 7 bases spanning the gap. Germline-derived CDR1 and CDR2 are MNHEY and SMNVEV (reference sequence). CDR3 sequence reads: CASSDGLNTEAFF. For the CDR3, the DNA is TGTGCCAGCAGTGATGGCTTGAACACTGAAGCTTTCTTT.

This clone has just one count. This chain connects TRBV5-4 to TRBJ1-2, with 7 bases that match TRBD1. Germline CDR1 SGHNT, CDR2 YYREEE (reference sequence). V trimming: 1 base; J trimming: 7 bases; junction bases outside the gene matches: 13. The CDR3 consists of 16 residues. The CDR3 protein is CASSLYERGGVTGYTF. The CDR3 DNA follows: TGTGCCAGCAGCTTGTACGAGAGAGGGGGCGTAACTGGCTACACCTTC.

The chain employs TRBV6-5 and TRBJ2-5, with D possibly TRBD2 on 6 matching bases. CDR1 is MNHEY and CDR2 is SVGAGI in the germline V gene. V shed 6 bases and J shed 1 base, with 15 bases lying between them. CDR3 size: 15 residues. The CDR3 protein is CASRGLRDFQETQYF. CDR3 nucleotides: TGTGCCAGCAGAGGACTCCGGGACTTCCAAGAGACCCAGTACTTC.

This clone has a handful of counts. This chain links TRBV18 with TRBJ2-7; unclear D gene. Germline V gene data show CDR1 as KGHSH and CDR2 as LQKENI. Trimming took 3 bases from V and 2 from J, leaving 2 bases between them. The CDR3 is made up of 11 amino acids. The CDR3 protein is CASSPAYEQYF. In DNA, the CDR3 is TGTGCCAGCTCACCCGCCTACGAGCAGTACTTC.

This clone was picked up a small number of times. The V and J genes are TRBV4-2 and TRBJ2-3, with 11 bases aligning to TRBD2. J gave up 6 bases and V 0 bases, and 5 bases lay outside the gene matches. CDR1 and CDR2 (germline): LGHNA, YNFKEQ. The CDR3 has 16 residues. The CDR3 sequence is CASSQDASGGFDTQYF. DNA for the CDR3: TGTGCCAGCAGCCAAGATGCTAGCGGGGGGTTTGATACGCAGTATTTT.

The rearrangement uses TRBV6-6 and TRBJ2-7; the D is unclear. With 6 bases removed from V and 2 bases from J, the gap between germline ends came to 14 bases. The germline CDR1 and CDR2 sequences are MNHNY and SVGAGI (reference sequence). The CDR3 runs 14 residues. CDR3 sequence: CASRAGRYPYEQYF. CDR3 sequence (DNA): TGTGCCAGCAGGGCTGGGCGATACCCCTACGAGCAGTACTTC.

The rearrangement uses TRBV25-1 and TRBJ1-2; TRBD1 might be the D (6 bases). CDR1 and CDR2 (germline): MGHDK, SYGVNS. The CDR3 has 13 residues. Trimming left V 7 bases short and J 4 bases short, with 13 bases between. The DNA of the CDR3 is TGTGCCAGCAAGGCAGGGGATGTCTATGGCTACACCTTC. Translated, it gives CASKAGDVYGYTF.

This clone was detected once. The chain carries TRBV4-1 and TRBJ1-1, with unresolved D. This CDR3 region has 16 residues. Germline V gene sequence: CDR1 MGHRA, CDR2 YSYEKL. V was cut by 1 base and J by 0 bases, with 12 bases left in between. CDR3: CASSQVQTGMNTEAFF. The CDR3 nucleotides are TGCGCCAGCAGCCAAGTCCAAACGGGTATGAACACTGAAGCTTTCTTT.

The J gene is TRBJ2-2, the V gene TRBV5-6; D not certain. This CDR3 region has 13 residues. Trimming left V 4 bases short and J 6 bases short, with 10 bases between. CDR1 is SGHDT and CDR2 is YYEEEE in the germline V gene. The CDR3 loop is CASSPGIPGELFF. In DNA form, the CDR3 reads TGTGCCAGCAGCCCCGGTATTCCCGGGGAGCTGTTTTTT.

The sample holds one count of this clone. The chain links TRBV2 to TRBJ1-6, with 9 positions matching TRBD1. Trimming cost V 10 bases and J 7 bases; bases outside gene matches: 8. CDR1 and CDR2 (germline): SNHLY, FYNNEI. This CDR3 is built from 14 residues. Here the CDR3 DNA reads TGTGCCATATTAGGACAGGGGTTCAATTCACCCCTCCACTTT. Translating it yields CAILGQGFNSPLHF. Variable domain in full (rest from reference TRBV2 and TRBJ1-6): EPEVTQTPSHQVTQMGQEVILRCVPISNHLYFYWYRQILGQKVEFLVSFYNNEISEKSEIFDDQFSVERPDGSNFTLKIRSTKLEDSAMYFCAILGQGFNSPLHFGNGTRLTVT.

This chain links TRBV7-8 with TRBJ2-7; no firm D call. With 1 base removed from V and 3 bases from J, the gap between germline ends came to 7 bases. Germline V lookup: CDR1 SGHVS, CDR2 FQNEAQ. The CDR3 is made up of 13 amino acids. The CDR3 DNA reads as TGTGCCAGCAGCTTAGACAGAAACTACGAGCAGTACTTC. This gives the protein CASSLDRNYEQYF.

V gene TRBV5-1 combines with J gene TRBJ2-7, with 8 nucleotides matching TRBD1. The CDR3 runs to 14 residues. J gave up 2 bases and V 3 bases, and 4 bases lay outside the gene matches. Per germline, CDR1 SGHRS and CDR2 YFSETQ. The CDR3 here is CASSWATGAYEQYF. CDR3 nucleotides: TGCGCCAGCAGCTGGGCGACAGGGGCCTACGAGCAGTACTTC.

This clone rates as large. Other nucleotide sequences in the sample specify the same CDR3. DNA for the CDR3: TGCGCCAGCAGCCAAGATGACAACCCCTACGAGCAGTACTTC. Encoded protein: CASSQDDNPYEQYF. V gene TRBV4-1 combines with J gene TRBJ2-7; no clear D. V was clipped by 0 bases and J by 2 bases, with 8 bases between them. Germline V gene sequence: CDR1 MGHRA, CDR2 YSYEKL. This CDR3 spans 14 amino acids.

The CDR3 protein is CASSRMRGGNQPQHF. CDR3 sequence (DNA): TGTGCCAGCTCACGGATGCGTGGAGGCAATCAGCCCCAGCATTTT. The rearrangement links TRBV18 to TRBJ1-5; D is undetermined. Germline loops: CDR1 KGHSH, CDR2 LQKENI. V was cut by 4 bases and J by 2 bases, with 12 bases left in between. CDR3 length equals 15 residues. Looking up the rest from reference TRBV18 and TRBJ1-5 gives the full variable domain: NAGVMQNPRHLVRRRGQEARLRCSPMKGHSHVYWYRQLPEEGLKFMVYLQKENIIDESGMPKERFSAEFPKEGPSILRIQQVVRGDSAAYFCASSRMRGGNQPQHFGDGTRLSIL.

The rearrangement joins TRBV11-2 to TRBJ2-7; D perhaps matches TRBD1 (5 bases). CDR3 length: 15 residues. CDR1 and CDR2 (germline): SGHAT, FQNNGV. V was cut by 0 bases and J by 5 bases, with 14 bases left in between. The CDR3 DNA sequence: TGTGCCAGCAGCTTAGAGGCGGTCATAGGGGACGAGCAGTACTTC. This codes for CASSLEAVIGDEQYF.

V is TRBV9 and J is TRBJ1-2; D gene ambiguous. The CDR3 is 14 amino acids. Trimming shortened V by 5 bases and J by 2 bases, and 13 bases separated the two germline ends. Germline CDR1 reads SGDLS; CDR2 reads YYNGEE. CDR3 nucleotides: TGTGCCAGCAGACCTACCGGGAGCAACTATGGCTACACCTTC. Translated, it gives CASRPTGSNYGYTF.

By proportion, this clone is medium-sized. The chain is built from TRBV9 and TRBJ2-7; 11 bases map to TRBD1. CDR1 SGDLS and CDR2 YYNGEE come from the germline V gene. CDR3 length: 14 residues. V shed 4 bases, J shed 5 bases, and the junction held 5 bases outside the gene matches. In DNA form, the CDR3 reads TGTGCCAGCAGCATCGGGACAGGGGGAGACGAGCAGTACTTC. It codes for CASSIGTGGDEQYF.

The gene calls are TRBV19 and TRBJ2-7; possibly TRBD1 for D (5 bases). Germline CDR1 and CDR2: LNHDA and SQIVND (reference sequence). V lost 3 bases, J lost 3 bases, and 12 bases lay in between. The CDR3 has 14 amino acids. The CDR3 DNA sequence: TGTGCCAGTAGTATTTATCAGGGAATCTACGAGCAGTACTTC. Translated: CASSIYQGIYEQYF. Supplemented by reference TRBV19 and TRBJ2-7, the full variable domain reads DGGITQSPKYLFRKEGQNVTLSCEQNLNHDAMYWYRQDPGQGLRLIYYSQIVNDFQKGDIAEGYSVSREKKESFPLTVTSAQKNPTAFYLCASSIYQGIYEQYFGPGTRLTVT.

The chain employs TRBV5-5 and TRBJ2-1; 9 bases agree with TRBD1. The CDR3 contains 14 residues. Germline V lookup: CDR1 SGHKS, CDR2 YYEKEE (reference sequence). V gave up 4 bases and J gave up 5 bases; unmatched junction bases: 4. The CDR3 DNA sequence: TGTGCCAGCAGCCTGGGACAGGGCAACAATGAGCAGTTCTTC. Protein product: CASSLGQGNNEQFF.

The J gene is TRBJ2-7, the V gene TRBV4-1, with 10 bases identical to TRBD1. CDR3 length: 16 amino acids. With V trimmed by 2 bases and J by 2 bases, 6 bases remained unmatched. CDR1 MGHRA and CDR2 YSYEKL come from the germline V gene. The CDR3 DNA reads TGCGCCAGCAGCCAACTACCGGGACAGGGGACCTACGAGCAGTACTTC. Encoded protein: CASSQLPGQGTYEQYF.

A few counts support this clone. The rearrangement uses TRBV7-3 and TRBJ2-1; D is ambiguous. The CDR3 is made up of 13 amino acids. CDR1 and CDR2 from the germline V gene are SGHTA and FQGTGA. The V end lost 3 bases, the J end lost 6 bases, and 9 bases lay between the germline ends. The DNA of the CDR3 is TGTGCCAGCAGCTTCGATTCAGGCAATGAGCAGTTCTTC. This codes for CASSFDSGNEQFF. Variable domain in full (rest from reference TRBV7-3 and TRBJ2-1): GAGVSQTPSNKVTEKGKYVELRCDPISGHTALYWYRQSLGQGPEFLIYFQGTGAADDSGLPNDRFFAVRPEGSVSTLKIQRTERGDSAVYLCASSFDSGNEQFFGPGTRLTVL.